The rows below give T cell receptor beta chains drawn from one sample of a study of siplizumab effects on memory and regulatory T cells. Assay: immunoSEQ multiplex PCR; the TCRdb copy retains only in-frame clones and omits some. The data contain around 100,000 clones, less than 95% of them singletons. The specimen was non-Treg CD4+ T cells sorted from blood. The receptors here all came from a human donor in good health. Both conserved end residues are trimmed from each CDR3. Each record gives: V gene, J gene, CDR3 protein.

TRBV4-2	TRBJ2-3	ASSPFGLAGGTDTQY
TRBV5-5	TRBJ2-3	ASSLESGGVDTQY
TRBV18	TRBJ1-2	ASSPPTVNYGYT
TRBV10-3	TRBJ1-5	AISENGDQPQH
TRBV28	TRBJ2-6	ASFPSSGANVLT
TRBV19	TRBJ1-1	ASSKGGKTNTEAF
TRBV30	TRBJ1-2	AWSVTGAGQTLGYT
TRBV10-3	TRBJ1-4	AISDKLATNEKLF
TRBV19	TRBJ1-4	ASSPGGTFNEKLF
TRBV27	TRBJ1-5	ASSINRGHQPQH
TRBV7-6	TRBJ2-7	ASSLSTTGKASYEQY
TRBV6-1	TRBJ1-2	ASSEQGAVSGYT
TRBV21-1	TRBJ2-3	ASSKSVADTHNTQY
TRBV7-2	TRBJ1-4	ASSSRVLNEKLF
TRBV7-2	TRBJ2-7	ASSRTGQGAIEQY
TRBV20-1	TRBJ2-5	SAEKETQY
TRBV2	TRBJ1-1	ASKTGGVVTEAF
TRBV11-2	TRBJ2-1	ASTLSWTGLSVHF
TRBV6-5	TRBJ1-3	ASSPQGPGNTIY
TRBV9	TRBJ1-2	ASSVEEGDYGYT
TRBV28	TRBJ2-3	ASSSPVGGIDTQY
TRBV6-1	TRBJ1-1	ASRGGTEAF
TRBV6-6	TRBJ2-7	ASSYPANTAYEQY
TRBV19	TRBJ1-5	ASNVGTEQPQH
TRBV7-9	TRBJ2-1	ASSPTGTSASSYNEQF
TRBV28	TRBJ2-1	ASSPNRPGTGTDEQF
TRBV19	TRBJ2-3	ASSRETSGRPSTDTQY
TRBV27	TRBJ1-4	ASSPRTGGYEKLF
TRBV30	TRBJ1-6	AWSAFGQGSSPLH
TRBV25-1	TRBJ1-1	ASSEDRRRTEAF
TRBV11-2	TRBJ2-5	ASSFGVQETQY
TRBV27	TRBJ2-7	ASSQNRRRY
TRBV4-1	TRBJ2-1	ASSQVFLGTQRSSYNEQF
TRBV2	TRBJ1-1	ASSEVGNTEAF
TRBV7-2	TRBJ2-2	ASSFPQGYTGELF
TRBV5-8	TRBJ1-2	ASSSSGRIYGYT
TRBV7-9	TRBJ2-2	ASSLPSGVNTGELF
TRBV4-1	TRBJ2-7	ASSQGWATAYEQY
TRBV19	TRBJ1-3	ASTSGAERGNTIY
TRBV7-8	TRBJ2-7	ASKPGTSGNYEQY
TRBV10-3	TRBJ1-1	ATTSVVMNTEAF
TRBV5-1	TRBJ2-6	ASSFAGTGGANVLT
TRBV2	TRBJ2-3	ASRVSHTDTQY
TRBV30	TRBJ2-3	AWSVRVGTDTQY
TRBV5-1	TRBJ1-3	ASSPLTSLPSGNTIY
TRBV10-2	TRBJ2-7	ASRFTGGAGHEQY
TRBV28	TRBJ2-7	ASSGRGLAAYEQY
TRBV4-1	TRBJ2-3	ASSQGLTSGSTDTQY
TRBV29-1	TRBJ2-3	SVEGPSSTDTQY